One and the same sample provided the 15 T cell receptor beta chains below, sequenced in a study of beta chain features in type 1 diabetes. Their target antigens are unknown. Every bit of the isolated RNA underwent reverse transcription, so sequencing read expressed TCRB transcripts. Method: immunoSEQ multiplex PCR; TCRdb's copy keeps in-frame clones and lacks some. The sample records some 160,000 clones, 9% being singletons. Study-wide points: Shortening that was moderate but significant affected the TCRB CDR3s of Type 1 diabetes patients in all four CD4+ subsets.

The specimen sequenced was central memory CD4+ T cells from blood. These receptors were collected from a young woman with type 1 diabetes.

This clone was counted only a few times. At one end, the junction sequence differs from germline, possibly due to a read error. The chain couples TRBV7-7 to TRBJ2-1; maybe TRBD2 (5 bases). Germline V gene lookup returns CDR1 SSHAT and CDR2 FNYEAQ (reference sequence). The CDR3 covers 13 residues. The CDR3 sequence is CASSLRIGDEQFF. CDR3 nucleotides: TGTGCTAGCAGCTTACGGATCGGGGATGAGCAGTTCTTC.

This clone was recorded a few times. V is TRBV2 and J is TRBJ2-3; D not resolved. The CDR3 is made up of 14 amino acids. Trimming pared 2 bases from V and 2 bases from J, leaving 8 bases between. Germline loops: CDR1 SNHLY, CDR2 FYNNEI. CDR3 loop: CASSEQATTDTQYF. DNA for the CDR3: TGTGCCAGCAGTGAACAAGCGACCACAGATACGCAGTATTTT.

The rearrangement uses TRBV7-9 and TRBJ2-3; D is undetermined. This CDR3 is 13 amino acids long. The germline gives CDR1 SEHNR, CDR2 FQNEAQ (reference sequence). Trimming took 0 bases from V and 11 from J, leaving 12 bases between them. CDR3 DNA sequence: TGTGCCAGCAGCTTAGCGTTTACAGCTAAGCAGTATTTT. It is translated as CASSLAFTAKQYF. Full variable domain (outside the CDR3, taken from reference TRBV7-9 and TRBJ2-3): DTGVSQNPRHKITKRGQNVTFRCDPISEHNRLYWYRQTLGQGPEFLTYFQNEAQLEKSRLLSDRFSAERPKGSFSTLEIQRTEQGDSAMYLCASSLAFTAKQYFGPGTRLTVL.

CDR3 coding DNA: TGTGCCAGCAGCCCCTATGACTTGACGGGTGGCTACACCTTC. Translated: CASSPYDLTGGYTF. The chain joins TRBV13 to TRBJ1-2; D gene uncertain. V lost 5 bases and J 7 bases, leaving 17 bases between the germline ends. CDR1 and CDR2 from the germline V gene are PRHDT and FYEKMQ (reference sequence). The CDR3 loop spans 14 amino acids.

This clone was counted between two and nine times. The chain couples TRBV4-2 to TRBJ2-2, with a possible D match to TRBD1 (6 bases). CDR1 and CDR2 (germline): LGHNA, YNFKEQ. The CDR3 is 15 residues long. The V end lost 5 bases, the J end lost 6 bases, and 16 bases lay between the germline ends. The CDR3 region has the DNA TGTGCCAGCAGCACCTCGGACAGAGGCTCCGGGGAGCTGTTTTTT. Translating it yields CASSTSDRGSGELFF.

The V gene is TRBV25-1, the J gene TRBJ2-7; unclear D gene. The ends were cut back, 6 bases at V and 0 bases at J, with 6 bases in the middle. Germline CDR1 MGHDK, CDR2 SYGVNS. The CDR3 has 12 residues. The CDR3 region has the DNA TGTGCCAGCAGAGAGAGCTCCTACGAGCAGTACTTC. This sequence encodes CASRESSYEQYF.

The chain is built from TRBV7-9 and TRBJ1-4, with D perhaps TRBD1 (5 bases). The CDR3 has 14 amino acids. V was pared by 2 bases and J by 8 bases, with 12 bases between. Germline-derived CDR1 and CDR2 are SEHNR and FQNEAQ (reference sequence). CDR3 region: CASSLTDSIEKLFF. The CDR3 DNA is TGTGCCAGCAGCTTAACAGACAGCATAGAAAAACTGTTTTTT. Full variable domain (outside the CDR3, taken from reference TRBV7-9 and TRBJ1-4): DTGVSQNPRHKITKRGQNVTFRCDPISEHNRLYWYRQTLGQGPEFLTYFQNEAQLEKSRLLSDRFSAERPKGSFSTLEIQRTEQGDSAMYLCASSLTDSIEKLFFGSGTQLSVL.

The rearrangement uses TRBV5-1 and TRBJ2-2; 9 bases fit TRBD2. J gave up 6 bases and V 4 bases, and 4 bases lay outside the gene matches. The CDR3 contains 14 residues. CDR1 is SGHRS, CDR2 YFSETQ, per germline. The CDR3 bases are TGCGCCAGCAGCCTTAGCGGGAGCGCCGGGGAGCTGTTTTTT. Protein sequence: CASSLSGSAGELFF.

This clone appeared a few times. The chain employs TRBV9 and TRBJ2-7, with 7 positions matching TRBD2. There are 15 residues in the CDR3. CDR1 and CDR2 (germline): SGDLS, YYNGEE. The trim removed 3 bases at V and 2 bases at J, leaving 8 bases unmatched. Here the CDR3 reads CASSEFSSGTYEQYF. The CDR3, as DNA: TGTGCCAGCAGCGAATTTTCTAGCGGTACCTACGAGCAGTACTTC.

The V gene is TRBV4-1, the J gene TRBJ2-3, with a possible D match to TRBD2 (6 bases). Germline-derived CDR1 and CDR2 are MGHRA and YSYEKL. Trimming removed 0 bases at V and 3 bases at J, with 7 bases between. The length of the CDR3 is 14 residues. The CDR3 DNA is TGCGCCAGCAGCCAAGATGGGGGGACAGATACGCAGTATTTT. This translates into CASSQDGGTDTQYF.

The V and J genes are TRBV10-3 and TRBJ2-5, with D possibly TRBD1 on 5 matching bases. Trimming took 1 base from V and 5 from J, leaving 11 bases between them. From germline, CDR1 is ENHRY and CDR2 SYGVKD. CDR3 length equals 14 residues. CDR3 residues: CAISEFQGSETQYF. CDR3 sequence (DNA): TGTGCCATCAGTGAGTTTCAGGGTTCGGAGACCCAGTACTTC.

This clone was found a few times. CDR3 protein: CASSLREGGTDTQYF. The CDR3 coding sequence is TGTGCCAGCAGCCTGCGGGAGGGAGGAACAGATACGCAGTATTTT. The chain recombines TRBV4-2 with TRBJ2-3, with TRBD2 identical over 9 bases. There are 15 residues in the CDR3. With V trimmed by 4 bases and J by 3 bases, 5 bases remained unmatched. In germline, CDR1 is LGHNA, CDR2 YNFKEQ.

The table lists this clone with a few counts. This rearrangement joins TRBV4-1 to TRBJ2-7, with 7 bases that match TRBD2. There are 14 residues in the CDR3. The ends lost 5 bases at V and 2 bases at J; junction bases unmatched: 6. The germline gives CDR1 MGHRA, CDR2 YSYEKL. This CDR3 is CASSAGTTTYEQYF. The CDR3 bases are TGCGCCAGCAGCGCCGGGACTACCACCTACGAGCAGTACTTC.

J is TRBJ2-2 and V is TRBV5-1; 7 nucleotides align to TRBD2. The V segment lost 0 bases and the J segment 2 bases; nucleotides outside the gene matches: 4. The CDR3 has 16 amino acids. The V gene's germline CDR1 is SGHRS and CDR2 YFSETQ. The CDR3 here is CASSLATSANTGELFF. DNA of the CDR3: TGCGCCAGCAGCTTGGCTACTAGCGCCAACACCGGGGAGCTGTTTTTT.

The table lists this clone with a few counts. The CDR3 reads CASSKDREGQPQHF. Here the CDR3 DNA reads TGTGCCAGCAGTAAGGACAGAGAGGGGCAGCCCCAGCATTTT. V usage is TRBV6-6 and J usage is TRBJ1-5, with D tentatively TRBD1 (6 bases). CDR1 is MNHNY and CDR2 is SVGAGI in the germline V gene (reference sequence). The length of the CDR3 is 14 residues. Trimming stripped 5 bases from V and 7 bases from J, with 15 bases between.